Listed below are T cell receptor beta chains from one sample, sequenced in a study of regulatory T cells in long-lasting Graves disease. MiXCR, applied by TCRdb to the multiplex PCR reads, yields one record per CDR3 protein. The sample carries about 620,000 distinct CDR3 sequences, 16% recorded once. The sample was also linked to a second study, of T cells in Graves' hyperthyroidism and ophthalmopathy.

The specimen was peripheral blood mononuclear cells (PBMCs), collected at new diagnosis, from a patient treated with antithyroid drugs. Receptor source: a woman between 25 and 40 years old with Graves disease. CDR3s include the opening cysteine and the closing phenylalanine or tryptophan. D genes are given only for firm matches. Size values are once, few and many counts, or a class for expanded clones, and some rows have none.

TRBV12-3/TRBV12-4	TRBD1	few	CASSFFTGTGNNYEQYF
TRBV20-1	-	many	CSAAEGRRMVANYGYTF
TRBV29-1	-	many	CSTRAGMNTEAFF
TRBV3-1	TRBD1	-	CASTLSQGDYGYTF
TRBV7-2	TRBD2	many	CASSIGLAGVYEQYF
TRBV11-3	-	many	CASSFIGVNEQFF
TRBV20-1	-	many	CSARLGLTNEKLFF
TRBV20-1	TRBD1	few	CSAREPGQGVGNTIYF
TRBV15	-	-	CATSRAWGELFF
TRBV7-8	-	many	CASSDITGTPGEKLFF
TRBV6-2/TRBV6-3	TRBD2	few	CASRLPGLVKEQYF
TRBV30	-	few	CAWSRLFSGNTIYF
TRBV5-4	TRBD2	-	CASSLDLAGHSYNEQFF
TRBV11-1	TRBD1	many	CASSPTGAGELFF
TRBV4-2	TRBD1	-	CASSQDRDSLNTEAFF
TRBV30	TRBD2	few	CAWTSGSVKETQYF
TRBV20-1	TRBD1	many	CSAPRSGQGDEKLFF
TRBV5-1	TRBD2	-	CASSLADRLAGETQYF
TRBV7-2	TRBD2	many	CASSLGTSFEEQFF
TRBV18	-	-	CASSPPRSETWGYTF
TRBV20-1	TRBD1	few	CSARRDRGRGDTQYF
TRBV20-1	-	-	CSARPPNTLLGEQYF
TRBV3-1	-	-	CASSQDLGQPQHF